This record looks at one T cell receptor (beta chain) sequence and its context. Its target is unknown. These data are taken from a study of cytomegalovirus exposure and HLA in healthy donors. Study summary: Previous work identified 100 million or so unique TCR beta sequences from 150 million to 200 million T cells. Counted in an early data release were about 80 million unique TCRs from HLA-typed donors. Points from the study as a whole: Later genetic work tied a missense DCLRE1C variant to beta-chain V and J trimming.

CDR3 length: 14 amino acids. Germline loops: CDR1 MNHEY, CDR2 SVGAGI. The ends were cut back, 5 bases at V and 3 bases at J, with 12 bases in the middle. The PCR was carried out with 60 Vbeta primers and 13 Jbeta primers. In the original analysis: In a later analysis, about 11 million of about 80 million unique beta chains occurred in at least two donors. Repertoires were generated with immunoSEQ multiplex PCR, while TCRdb's copy carries only in-frame clones and drops some. V, J and clone size are those of that table, while D and trimming were read from the DNA. Its clone listing holds 75,000 to 80,000 clones.

The clonotype was recovered from a man aged 18 to 30 in good health and CMV-seropositive. Sequenced: PBMCs. The genes are TRBV6-5 and TRBJ2-3; perhaps TRBD2 as D (5 bases). The DNA of the CDR3 is TGTGCCAGCAGTCCCGGAGGAAGAACAGATACGCAGTATTTT. Encoded protein: CASSPGGRTDTQYF.